Below, 25 T cell receptor beta chains from the same sample are listed, as sequenced in a study of blood T cell repertoires in COVID-19. Generated by immunoSEQ multiplex PCR, the TCRdb table keeps only in-frame clones and is missing some. The data contain fewer than 200,000 clones, roughly 80% of them singletons. The sample comprised peripheral blood. Source of these receptors: a woman older than 75 with COVID-19, enrolled during active disease.

The chain recombines TRBV6-2 or TRBV6-3 with TRBJ2-7; 8 bases agree with TRBD1. This CDR3 has 15 residues. Germline lookup yields CDR1 MNHEY and CDR2 SVGEGT. After removal of 4 bases from V and 3 bases from J, the junction contained 8 bases not matched to a gene. The CDR3 region has the DNA TGTGCCAGCAGTTTCTTCCGACAGGGGAGCTACGAGCAGTACTTC. Translating it yields CASSFFRQGSYEQYF.

The rearrangement uses TRBV7-8 and TRBJ1-5; 8 bases align to TRBD1. Per germline, CDR1 SGHVS and CDR2 FQNEAQ. The CDR3 extends over 13 amino acids. V gave up 8 bases and J gave up 6 bases; unmatched junction bases: 6. The CDR3, as DNA: TGTGCCAGCCGGACAGGGTTGTCTCAGCCCCAGCATTTT. Its translation is CASRTGLSQPQHF.

The table lists this clone with a count of one. The chain has TRBV7-2 and TRBJ1-6; weak D call: TRBD1 (5 bases). Germline CDR1 SGHTA, CDR2 FQGNSA. Trimming left V 5 bases short and J 0 bases short, with 20 bases between. The length of the CDR3 is 19 residues. The CDR3 reads CASSGKADSFISYNSPLHF. CDR3 DNA: TGTGCCAGCAGCGGAAAGGCCGACAGCTTTATCTCCTATAATTCACCCCTCCACTTT.

The chain carries TRBV4-1 and TRBJ2-3; D remains ambiguous. V was pared by 0 bases and J by 6 bases, with 16 bases between. Germline V CDR1 and CDR2: MGHRA, YSYEKL. The CDR3 runs to 16 residues. The CDR3 nucleotides are TGCGCCAGCAGCCAAGAAGCAACGATTCGTACGGATACGCAGTATTTT. Encoded protein: CASSQEATIRTDTQYF.

The chain recombines TRBV5-4 with TRBJ1-1, with D tentatively TRBD1 (5 bases). The CDR3 is 13 residues long. Trimming pared 6 bases from V and 2 bases from J, leaving 11 bases between. Germline assignment: CDR1 SGHNT and CDR2 YYREEE (reference sequence). CDR3 in DNA: TGTGCCAGCACCCTGGACATTAACACTGAAGCTTTCTTT. Its translation is CASTLDINTEAFF.

Here the CDR3 reads CASTRQGNYGYTF. The CDR3, as DNA: TGTGCCAGCACCCGACAGGGCAACTATGGCTACACCTTC. The chain couples TRBV7-9 to TRBJ1-2; TRBD1 matches at 7 bases. Germline loops: CDR1 SEHNR, CDR2 FQNEAQ (reference sequence). The V segment lost 7 bases and the J segment 2 bases; nucleotides outside the gene matches: 4. The CDR3 contains 13 residues.

This chain connects TRBV5-4 to TRBJ1-2; 9 nucleotides match TRBD1. V gave up 3 bases and J gave up 4 bases; unmatched junction bases: 1. CDR1 SGHNT and CDR2 YYREEE come from the germline V gene (reference sequence). The CDR3 is made up of 13 amino acids. The CDR3 DNA follows: TGTGCCAGCAGCTGGGACAGGGCCTATGGCTACACCTTC. It is translated as CASSWDRAYGYTF. Using reference TRBV5-4 and TRBJ1-2 for the parts outside the CDR3, the full variable domain is ETGVTQSPTHLIKTRGQQVTLRCSSQSGHNTVSWYQQALGQGPQFIFQYYREEENGRGNFPPRFSGLQFPNYSSELNVNALELDDSALYLCASSWDRAYGYTFGSGTRLTVV.

There are many counts of this clone. This rearrangement joins TRBV7-3 to TRBJ1-1; TRBD1 might be the D (6 bases). This CDR3 is 14 amino acids long. V dropped 2 bases and J dropped 5 bases, with 12 bases sitting between them. Germline values: CDR1 SGHTA, CDR2 FQGTGA. The CDR3 spells CASSLGGARTEAFF. The CDR3 nucleotides are TGTGCCAGCAGCTTAGGGGGCGCCCGGACTGAAGCTTTCTTT.

This chain connects TRBV27 to TRBJ2-2; D is possibly TRBD2 (5 bases). Germline CDR1 reads MNHEY; CDR2 reads SMNVEV (reference sequence). This CDR3 comprises 14 residues. Trimming took off 2 bases at V and 4 bases at J, with 8 bases between the two ends. The CDR3 loop reads CASSLVGSTGELFF. CDR3 in DNA: TGTGCCAGCAGTTTAGTAGGGAGCACCGGGGAGCTGTTTTTT.

The chain combines TRBV11-2 with TRBJ1-5; 7 bases agree with TRBD1. CDR3 length: 15 residues. After removal of 3 bases from V and 6 bases from J, the junction contained 8 bases not matched to a gene. Germline CDR1 reads SGHAT; CDR2 reads FQNNGV. The CDR3 protein is CASSLVTGKSQPQHF. In DNA, the CDR3 is TGTGCCAGCAGCTTGGTGACAGGGAAAAGTCAGCCCCAGCATTTT.

The gene calls are TRBV19 and TRBJ1-1; tentatively, D is TRBD1 (6 bases). Trimming took off 3 bases at V and 0 bases at J, with 11 bases between the two ends. Germline lookup yields CDR1 LNHDA and CDR2 SQIVND (reference sequence). The CDR3 is 15 residues long. The CDR3 reads CASSMDRSLNTEAFF. The CDR3 DNA reads as TGTGCCAGTAGTATGGACAGAAGCTTGAACACTGAAGCTTTCTTT.

The chain couples TRBV2 to TRBJ1-1; D not certain. V lost 7 bases to trimming and J lost 1 base, with 7 bases between them. The CDR3 has 12 amino acids. Germline values: CDR1 SNHLY, CDR2 FYNNEI. The CDR3 is CASTYPNTEAFF. As DNA, the CDR3 is TGTGCCAGCACGTATCCGAACACTGAAGCTTTCTTT.

The chain carries TRBV7-9 and TRBJ2-3, with TRBD2 matching over 8 bases. V shed 3 bases, J shed 6 bases, and the junction held 5 bases outside the gene matches. This CDR3 contains 14 residues. Germline lookup yields CDR1 SEHNR and CDR2 FQNEAQ (reference sequence). This chain's CDR3 is CASSFSGVGDTQYF. The CDR3 bases are TGTGCCAGCAGCTTTAGCGGGGTAGGTGATACGCAGTATTTT.

This clone was observed a few times. The CDR3 spells CASSLVGGRNQPQHF. As DNA, the CDR3 is TGTGCCAGCAGCTTAGTCGGGGGGCGGAATCAGCCCCAGCATTTT. The rearrangement joins TRBV7-8 to TRBJ1-5; D perhaps matches TRBD1 (6 bases). CDR3 length: 15 residues. Trimming removed 1 base from V and 4 bases from J, with 11 bases in between. From germline, CDR1 is SGHVS and CDR2 FQNEAQ.

This clone was found a few times. The chain carries TRBV5-1 and TRBJ2-3; 8 nucleotides agree with TRBD1. In germline, CDR1 is SGHRS, CDR2 YFSETQ. This CDR3 contains 14 residues. V was pared by 1 base and J by 4 bases, with 2 bases of the junction left unmatched. DNA for the CDR3: TGCGCCAGCAGCTTGCAGGGGGCACCAGATACGCAGTATTTT. Amino acids: CASSLQGAPDTQYF. Looking up the rest from reference TRBV5-1 and TRBJ2-3 gives the full variable domain: KAGVTQTPRYLIKTRGQQVTLSCSPISGHRSVSWYQQTPGQGLQFLFEYFSETQRNKGNFPGRFSGRQFSNSRSEMNVSTLELGDSALYLCASSLQGAPDTQYFGPGTRLTVL.

The V gene is TRBV27, the J gene TRBJ1-2; 7 nucleotides agree with TRBD1. After removal of 5 bases from V and 3 bases from J, the junction contained 15 bases not matched to a gene. This CDR3 spans 17 amino acids. Germline loops: CDR1 MNHEY, CDR2 SMNVEV (reference sequence). Here the CDR3 reads CASSPEGTVTGHYGYTF. Here the CDR3 DNA reads TGTGCCAGCAGTCCAGAGGGGACAGTCACTGGTCACTATGGCTACACCTTC.

The gene calls are TRBV4-1 and TRBJ2-7; D might be TRBD1 (6 bases). Germline CDR1 is MGHRA and CDR2 is YSYEKL. V dropped 3 bases and J dropped 2 bases, with 14 bases sitting between them. CDR3 length: 15 residues. In DNA, the CDR3 is TGCGCCAGCAGCCACCTGGGAGACAGGACCTACGAGCAGTACTTC. Protein product: CASSHLGDRTYEQYF.

Only one count was recorded for this clone. The rearrangement links TRBV5-1 to TRBJ2-3; TRBD2 agrees at 9 bases. The germline V gene encodes CDR1 SGHRS and CDR2 YFSETQ. The trim removed 4 bases at V and 6 bases at J, leaving 9 bases unmatched. The CDR3 is made up of 15 amino acids. This chain's CDR3 is CASSRAGGVGDTQYF. The CDR3 DNA reads TGCGCCAGCAGCCGAGCGGGAGGAGTAGGGGATACGCAGTATTTT.

J is TRBJ2-3 and V is TRBV28; D gene ambiguous. V was pared by 5 bases and J by 1 base, with 4 bases between. Germline V gene data show CDR1 as MDHEN and CDR2 as SYDVKM. The CDR3 totals 12 residues. CDR3 loop: CASSQGTDTQYF. The CDR3 nucleotides read TGTGCCAGCAGTCAGGGCACAGATACGCAGTATTTT.

V usage is TRBV6-5 and J usage is TRBJ1-2; D gene uncertain. The V end lost 7 bases, the J end lost 8 bases, and 14 bases lay between the germline ends. There are 12 residues in the CDR3. Germline CDR1 reads MNHEY; CDR2 reads SVGAGI. This CDR3 is CASTPGRWGYTF. The CDR3 bases are TGTGCCAGCACCCCGGGGAGGTGGGGCTACACCTTC.

The V gene is TRBV19, the J gene TRBJ2-3; D may be TRBD2 (6 bases). In germline, CDR1 is LNHDA, CDR2 SQIVND (reference sequence). The V and J ends lost 4 bases and 11 bases respectively, with 13 bases between them. The CDR3 totals 12 residues. This CDR3 is CASSKEAGLQYF. The CDR3 DNA is TGTGCCAGTAGTAAGGAAGCGGGCTTGCAGTATTTT. Full variable domain (outside the CDR3, taken from reference TRBV19 and TRBJ2-3): DGGITQSPKYLFRKEGQNVTLSCEQNLNHDAMYWYRQDPGQGLRLIYYSQIVNDFQKGDIAEGYSVSREKKESFPLTVTSAQKNPTAFYLCASSKEAGLQYFGPGTRLTVL.

The CDR3 DNA reads TGTGCCAGTAGTCGGGACTTTAGCAATCAGCCCCAGCATTTT. Protein product: CASSRDFSNQPQHF. The J gene is TRBJ1-5, the V gene TRBV19; TRBD1 might be the D (5 bases). Deletions cut 5 bases from V and 0 bases from J, with 8 bases between. This CDR3 spans 14 amino acids. Germline V gene sequence: CDR1 LNHDA, CDR2 SQIVND (reference sequence).

J is TRBJ2-3 and V is TRBV29-1; a weak D match, TRBD1 (6 bases). The CDR3 spans 14 residues. Germline V CDR1 and CDR2: SQVTM, ANQGSEA. V was shortened by 3 bases and J by 6 bases, with 16 bases between the two germline ends. CDR3 sequence reads: CSVDSTGISDTQYF. For the CDR3, the DNA is TGCAGCGTTGACTCCACAGGGATTAGCGATACGCAGTATTTT.

The chain recombines TRBV7-8 with TRBJ1-2; 9 bases map to TRBD1. In germline, CDR1 is SGHVS, CDR2 FQNEAQ. V shed 4 bases, J shed 8 bases, and the junction held 11 bases outside the gene matches. The CDR3 extends over 15 amino acids. CDR3 amino acids: CASSYRDRDGTGYTF. In DNA, the CDR3 is TGTGCCAGCAGCTACCGGGACAGGGATGGTACCGGCTACACCTTC. The full variable domain, its missing parts supplied by reference TRBV7-8 and TRBJ1-2, is GAGVSQSPRYKVAKRGQDVALRCDPISGHVSLFWYQQALGQGPEFLTYFQNEAQLDKSGLPSDRFFAERPEGSVSTLKIQRTQQEDSAVYLCASSYRDRDGTGYTFGSGTRLTVV.

The rearrangement uses TRBV5-6 and TRBJ2-3, with D possibly being TRBD1 (5 bases). The V end lost 1 base, the J end lost 8 bases, and 20 bases lay between the germline ends. Looked up from germline, CDR1 is SGHDT and CDR2 is YYEEEE. The CDR3 covers 16 residues. The CDR3 DNA is TGTGCCAGCAGCTTGTCTCCGACAGACCCGAGTGGTACGCAGTATTTT. Its protein is CASSLSPTDPSGTQYF.